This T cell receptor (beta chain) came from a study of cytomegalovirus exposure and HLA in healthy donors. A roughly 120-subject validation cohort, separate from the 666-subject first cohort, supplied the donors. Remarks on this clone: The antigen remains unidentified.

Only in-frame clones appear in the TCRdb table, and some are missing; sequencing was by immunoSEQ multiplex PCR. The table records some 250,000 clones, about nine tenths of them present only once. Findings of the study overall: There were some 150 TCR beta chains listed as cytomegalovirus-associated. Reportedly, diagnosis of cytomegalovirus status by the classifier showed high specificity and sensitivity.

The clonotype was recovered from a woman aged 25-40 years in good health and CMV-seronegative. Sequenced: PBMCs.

CDR3 DNA sequence: TGTGCCAGTAGTATCCTCGCCGGATACAATGAGCAGTTCTTC. Amino acid sequence: CASSILAGYNEQFF. The V call is TRBV19, the J call TRBJ2-1; D is unclear. This CDR3 contains 14 residues. V lost 3 bases, J lost 4 bases, and 10 bases lay in between. CDR1 is LNHDA and CDR2 is SQIVND in the germline V gene (reference sequence).